This is a list of T cell receptor beta chains from one sample in a study of blood T cell repertoires in COVID-19. Sequenced by immunoSEQ multiplex PCR; TCRdb stores in-frame clones only, minus some. The profile shows more than 300,000 clones, more than 70% of them singletons. Sequenced material: peripheral blood. The origin of the receptors is a woman under 40 with COVID-19, enrolled during active disease. The CDR3 runs from the conserved cysteine through the conserved F or W. The D gene is left open where the match is weak. Clone size is shown for a subset of rows, as once, few, many or a class of expanded clone.

V gene	clone size	D gene	J gene	CDR3 DNA	CDR3 protein
TRBV10-3	.	.	TRBJ1-5	TGTGCCATCAGTGACAGTAATCAGCCCCAGCATTTT	CAISDSNQPQHF
TRBV27	once	TRBD1	TRBJ2-3	TGTGCCAGCAGTTTAGGCAGGGGGAGTCGTCTGGCAGATACGCAGTATTTT	CASSLGRGSRLADTQYF
TRBV6-5	.	.	TRBJ2-7	TGTGCCAGCAGTTCCGCGGGGGCTGGTACCTACGAGCAGTACTTC	CASSSAGAGTYEQYF
TRBV28	once	TRBD1	TRBJ2-7	TGTGCCAGCAGTTTCGGACCGGGACAGGGACTCTCCTACGAGCAGTACTTC	CASSFGPGQGLSYEQYF
TRBV5-1	.	.	TRBJ2-5	TGCGCCAGCAGCTTGGCGGGGGGCACGGAGACCCAGTACTTC	CASSLAGGTETQYF
TRBV2	once	TRBD1	TRBJ1-3	TGTGCCAGCAGTGAAACGACAGGGGTGGGAAACACCATATATTTT	CASSETTGVGNTIYF
TRBV6-4	many	TRBD2	TRBJ2-1	TGTGCCAGCAGTGACGGGACTAGCGGGTACAATGAGCAGTTCTTC	CASSDGTSGYNEQFF
TRBV15	.	TRBD1	TRBJ1-4	TGTGCCACCAGCAGAGATCCGACAGGGGGTGAAAAACTGTTTTTT	CATSRDPTGGEKLFF
TRBV11-3	.	.	TRBJ2-1	TGTGCCAGCAGCGTAGACGGTCAGGGAGAGCAGTTCTTC	CASSVDGQGEQFF
TRBV11-2	.	.	TRBJ1-2	TGTGCCAGCAGCTCACAGGGATATGGCTACACCTTC	CASSSQGYGYTF